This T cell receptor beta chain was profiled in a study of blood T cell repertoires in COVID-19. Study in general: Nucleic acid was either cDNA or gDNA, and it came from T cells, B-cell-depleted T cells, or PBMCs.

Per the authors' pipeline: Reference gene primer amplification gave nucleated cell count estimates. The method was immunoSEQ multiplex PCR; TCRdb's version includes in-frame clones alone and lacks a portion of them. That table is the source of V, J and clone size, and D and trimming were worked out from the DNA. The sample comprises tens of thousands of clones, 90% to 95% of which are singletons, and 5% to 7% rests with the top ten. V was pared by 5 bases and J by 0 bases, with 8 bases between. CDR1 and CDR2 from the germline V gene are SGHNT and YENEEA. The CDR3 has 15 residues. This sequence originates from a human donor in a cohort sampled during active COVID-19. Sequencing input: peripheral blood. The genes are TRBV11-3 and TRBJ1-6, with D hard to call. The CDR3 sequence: CASSPLSSYNSPLHF. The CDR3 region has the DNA TGTGCCAGCAGCCCTCTCAGCTCCTATAATTCACCCCTCCACTTT.